Given below is one TCR beta chain in context. The sample carries other DNA sequences with the same CDR3. The source of the sample is a study of control samples from healthy donors and cancer patients. This table comes from immunoSEQ multiplex PCR, and its TCRdb copy is limited to in-frame clones, with some not included. Of 100,000 to 150,000 clones listed, roughly 90% are singletons. V was shortened by 6 bases and J by 1 base, with 12 bases between the two germline ends. The germline gives CDR1 KGHSH, CDR2 LQKENI. The CDR3 loop spans 14 amino acids. The receptor was derived from a man aged 50-60 years with head and neck cancer. The rearrangement joins TRBV18 to TRBJ1-1, with D perhaps matching TRBD1 (5 bases). The sequenced material came from PBMCs. CDR3 nucleotide sequence: TGTGCCAGCTCCCCCGAGAGGGGGAACACTGAAGCTTTCTTT. As protein: CASSPERGNTEAFF. Full variable domain (outside the CDR3, taken from reference TRBV18 and TRBJ1-1): NAGVMQNPRHLVRRRGQEARLRCSPMKGHSHVYWYRQLPEEGLKFMVYLQKENIIDESGMPKERFSAEFPKEGPSILRIQQVVRGDSAAYFCASSPERGNTEAFFGQGTRLTVV.